The rows below give T cell receptor beta chains drawn from one sample of a study of OX40 agonist ivuxolimab in advanced cancers. The assay was immunoSEQ multiplex PCR, and TCRdb's table has in-frame clones only and misses some. The sample comprises around 80,000 clones, more than 70% of which are singletons, and 2% to 3% rests with the top ten. Sequencing was performed on CD4+ or CD8+ T cells sorted from blood, taken in a trial of the OX40 agonist ivuxolimab. The receptor source for this set is an adult with an advanced solid tumor such as melanoma, head and neck, liver or kidney cancer. Each CDR3 is given with its conserved first and last residue. A D gene is named only where the DNA matches it firmly. Some rows have no size entry. The others give once, few or many, or a class for an expanded clone.

D gene: TRBD2
clone size: NA
J gene: TRBJ2-7
V gene: TRBV5-6
CDR3 DNA: TGTGCCAGCAGCTTGGGTAGCGGGGGGCACCTTCGGGCCTCATACGAGCAGTACTTC
CDR3 protein: CASSLGSGGHLRASYEQYF

D gene: NA
clone size: NA
J gene: TRBJ1-2
V gene: TRBV4-3
CDR3 DNA: TGCGCCAGCAGCCAAGATTGGGAGGCGGCCTCGCATTATGGCTACACCTTC
CDR3 protein: CASSQDWEAASHYGYTF

D gene: NA
clone size: once
J gene: TRBJ1-4
V gene: TRBV30
CDR3 DNA: TGTGCCTGCCAAGTCTCAGGGCAGGGTGAAAAACTGTTTTTT
CDR3 protein: CACQVSGQGEKLFF

D gene: NA
clone size: NA
J gene: TRBJ2-7
V gene: TRBV7-2
CDR3 DNA: TGTGCCAGCAGCTTGCCCTTAGGGGGGGGCCGGGACGAGCAGTACTTC
CDR3 protein: CASSLPLGGGRDEQYF

D gene: NA
clone size: few
J gene: TRBJ1-5
V gene: TRBV18
CDR3 DNA: TGTGCCAGCTCACCAGGAGGCAATTATCAGCCCCAGCATTTT
CDR3 protein: CASSPGGNYQPQHF

D gene: TRBD2
clone size: NA
J gene: TRBJ2-3
V gene: TRBV7-9
CDR3 DNA: TGTGCCAGCAGCTTATTAAGCGGGGGGGCCACAGATACGCAGTATTTT
CDR3 protein: CASSLLSGGATDTQYF

D gene: TRBD1
clone size: NA
J gene: TRBJ2-7
V gene: TRBV7-2
CDR3 DNA: TGTGCCAGCAGCCTCCCCGGGGACAGCTACGAGCAGTACTTC
CDR3 protein: CASSLPGDSYEQYF

D gene: NA
clone size: NA
J gene: TRBJ1-3
V gene: TRBV6-5
CDR3 DNA: TGTGCCAGCAGTTACTCGGATAATGGAAACACCATATATTTT
CDR3 protein: CASSYSDNGNTIYF

D gene: TRBD1
clone size: NA
J gene: TRBJ1-3
V gene: TRBV28
CDR3 DNA: TGTGCCAGCAGACCTCCGCCAGGGGGTTCGGGAAACACCATATATTTT
CDR3 protein: CASRPPPGGSGNTIYF

D gene: NA
clone size: NA
J gene: TRBJ2-5
V gene: TRBV30
CDR3 DNA: TGTGCCTGGAGTGTAAGTCCCGCCGAGACCCAGTACTTC
CDR3 protein: CAWSVSPAETQYF

D gene: NA
clone size: NA
J gene: TRBJ2-3
V gene: TRBV6-5
CDR3 DNA: TGTGCCAGCAGCGCCGGGAGATCTAGCACAGATACGCAGTATTTT
CDR3 protein: CASSAGRSSTDTQYF

D gene: TRBD1
clone size: NA
J gene: TRBJ1-1
V gene: TRBV4-2
CDR3 DNA: TGTGCCAGCAGCCAAATCAGGGGGCCGGTGGGGATGAACACTGAAGCTTTCTTT
CDR3 protein: CASSQIRGPVGMNTEAFF

D gene: NA
clone size: many
J gene: TRBJ2-6
V gene: TRBV5-6
CDR3 DNA: TGTGCCAGCAGCTCTTGGGCTGGGGCCAACGTCCTGACTTTC
CDR3 protein: CASSSWAGANVLTF

D gene: TRBD2
clone size: few
J gene: TRBJ2-3
V gene: TRBV4-1
CDR3 DNA: TGCGCCAGCAGCCAAGATAATGCGGGAGCTAGCACAGATACGCAGTATTTT
CDR3 protein: CASSQDNAGASTDTQYF

D gene: TRBD1
clone size: NA
J gene: TRBJ1-2
V gene: TRBV6-6
CDR3 DNA: TGTGCCAGCAGCGGGACAGGGGTTTTGAGTGGCTACACCTTC
CDR3 protein: CASSGTGVLSGYTF

D gene: TRBD1
clone size: NA
J gene: TRBJ2-2
V gene: TRBV5-1
CDR3 DNA: TGCGCCAGCTCGGGACAGGACACCGGGGAGCTGTTTTTT
CDR3 protein: CASSGQDTGELFF

D gene: TRBD2
clone size: once
J gene: TRBJ2-3
V gene: TRBV19
CDR3 DNA: TGTGCCAGTAGTACGGGAGGGGGGCTCACAGATACGCAGTATTTT
CDR3 protein: CASSTGGGLTDTQYF

D gene: TRBD1
clone size: NA
J gene: TRBJ2-2
V gene: TRBV28
CDR3 DNA: TGTGCCAGCAGTTCCCCCGGGACAGATACCGGGGAGCTGTTTTTT
CDR3 protein: CASSSPGTDTGELFF

D gene: NA
clone size: NA
J gene: TRBJ1-2
V gene: TRBV30
CDR3 DNA: TGTGCCTGGAGTGTACGGGGGGGCTTCTATGGCTACACCTTC
CDR3 protein: CAWSVRGGFYGYTF

D gene: NA
clone size: NA
J gene: TRBJ1-5
V gene: TRBV28
CDR3 DNA: TGTGCCAGCAGACCAGTCCTAGGGGGGGCGGGTCAGCCCCAGCATTTT
CDR3 protein: CASRPVLGGAGQPQHF

D gene: TRBD2
clone size: NA
J gene: TRBJ2-7
V gene: TRBV5-1
CDR3 DNA: TGCGCCAGCAGCTTGGCTGCTAGCGGGGTGGTGGGGTCTGACTACGAGCAGTACTTC
CDR3 protein: CASSLAASGVVGSDYEQYF

D gene: NA
clone size: NA
J gene: TRBJ2-7
V gene: TRBV6-1
CDR3 DNA: TGTGCCAGCGGTAGCCTCAGAACCTACGAGCAGTACTTC
CDR3 protein: CASGSLRTYEQYF

D gene: NA
clone size: once
J gene: TRBJ2-2
V gene: TRBV4-1
CDR3 DNA: TGCGCCAGCAGCCAAGCAACCGTTGGTACCGGGGAGCTGTTTTTT
CDR3 protein: CASSQATVGTGELFF

D gene: NA
clone size: once
J gene: TRBJ1-2
V gene: TRBV2
CDR3 DNA: TGTGCCAGCACCCCCCAGGCAGAAAACTATGGCTACACCTTC
CDR3 protein: CASTPQAENYGYTF

D gene: NA
clone size: NA
J gene: TRBJ1-6
V gene: TRBV5-3
CDR3 DNA: TGTGCCAGAAGCATATGTATCACCCTCCACTTT
CDR3 protein: CARSICITLHF

D gene: TRBD2
clone size: once
J gene: TRBJ2-2
V gene: TRBV7-3
CDR3 DNA: TGTGCCAGCAGCCCAACGACGGGGGGGAACACCGGGGAGCTGTTTTTT
CDR3 protein: CASSPTTGGNTGELFF

D gene: NA
clone size: NA
J gene: TRBJ2-7
V gene: TRBV2
CDR3 DNA: TGTGCCAGCAGTGACCGAGGTAGCCACGAGCAGTACTTC
CDR3 protein: CASSDRGSHEQYF

D gene: NA
clone size: few
J gene: TRBJ1-4
V gene: TRBV5-5
CDR3 DNA: TGTGCCAGCAGCTTCCTTACCCGTGAAAAACTGTTTTTT
CDR3 protein: CASSFLTREKLFF

D gene: TRBD1
clone size: NA
J gene: TRBJ2-5
V gene: TRBV6-5
CDR3 DNA: TGTGCCAGCACCCAACGACAGGGACAACAAGAGACCCAGTACTTC
CDR3 protein: CASTQRQGQQETQYF

D gene: TRBD1
clone size: NA
J gene: TRBJ2-7
V gene: TRBV10-3
CDR3 DNA: TGTGCCATCAGGGACAGGGGCCCCCACGAGCAGTACTTC
CDR3 protein: CAIRDRGPHEQYF

D gene: NA
clone size: NA
J gene: TRBJ2-1
V gene: TRBV4-2
CDR3 DNA: TGTGCCAGCAGCCATCACCCCGGGCAGTCCGGTGAGCAGTTCTTC
CDR3 protein: CASSHHPGQSGEQFF

D gene: NA
clone size: NA
J gene: TRBJ1-1
V gene: TRBV18
CDR3 DNA: TGTGCCAGCTCACCAGTAAGGGACGTGAACACTGAAGCTTTCTTT
CDR3 protein: CASSPVRDVNTEAFF

D gene: NA
clone size: NA
J gene: TRBJ1-1
V gene: TRBV30
CDR3 DNA: TGTGCCTGGAGTAACATTATTCCCGAACAGGCTTTCTTT
CDR3 protein: CAWSNIIPEQAFF

D gene: NA
clone size: NA
J gene: TRBJ2-7
V gene: TRBV15
CDR3 DNA: TGTGCCACCAGCCTGGGCAGGGACTACGAGCAGTACTTC
CDR3 protein: CATSLGRDYEQYF

D gene: NA
clone size: NA
J gene: TRBJ1-2
V gene: TRBV19
CDR3 DNA: TGTGCCAGTGTCACGAACTATGGCTACACCTTC
CDR3 protein: CASVTNYGYTF

D gene: TRBD2
clone size: NA
J gene: TRBJ2-5
V gene: TRBV2
CDR3 DNA: TGTGCCAGCAGTGGCTGGACTAGCGGTCAGCAAGAGACCCAGTACTTC
CDR3 protein: CASSGWTSGQQETQYF

D gene: TRBD1
clone size: NA
J gene: TRBJ2-7
V gene: TRBV27
CDR3 DNA: TGTGCCAGCAGAACCGGGACAGGGTCCTACGAGCAGTACTTC
CDR3 protein: CASRTGTGSYEQYF

D gene: NA
clone size: NA
J gene: TRBJ2-7
V gene: TRBV15
CDR3 DNA: TGTGCCACCAGCAGAGATGAGAGAGGGGGGCAGTACTTC
CDR3 protein: CATSRDERGGQYF

D gene: TRBD2
clone size: NA
J gene: TRBJ2-1
V gene: TRBV27
CDR3 DNA: TGTGCCAGCAGTTTGACCAGCGGGGCTTTGAATGAGCAGTTCTTC
CDR3 protein: CASSLTSGALNEQFF

D gene: NA
clone size: NA
J gene: TRBJ2-6
V gene: TRBV4-1
CDR3 DNA: TGCGCCAGCAGCCAAGTACCGGCCTCTGGGGCCAACGTCCTGACTTTC
CDR3 protein: CASSQVPASGANVLTF

D gene: NA
clone size: NA
J gene: TRBJ2-3
V gene: TRBV30
CDR3 DNA: TGTGCCTGGAACGTAGGGGGCACAGATACGCAGTATTTT
CDR3 protein: CAWNVGGTDTQYF

D gene: NA
clone size: NA
J gene: TRBJ2-4
V gene: TRBV9
CDR3 DNA: TGTGCCAGCAGCGCGCAGGGGTCATCGTTTGGCAAAAACATTCAGTACTTC
CDR3 protein: CASSAQGSSFGKNIQYF

D gene: NA
clone size: NA
J gene: TRBJ1-4
V gene: TRBV5-1
CDR3 DNA: TGCGCCAGCAGCTTTACAGGGTATGAAAAACTGTTTTTT
CDR3 protein: CASSFTGYEKLFF

D gene: NA
clone size: NA
J gene: TRBJ1-6
V gene: TRBV19
CDR3 DNA: TGTGCCAGTACCCGGGGAAAAGGGAATTCACCCCTCCACTTT
CDR3 protein: CASTRGKGNSPLHF

D gene: NA
clone size: NA
J gene: TRBJ2-2
V gene: TRBV19
CDR3 DNA: TGTGCCAGTAGTCCCAACCCCGGGGTAGGCGGGGAGCTGTTTTTT
CDR3 protein: CASSPNPGVGGELFF